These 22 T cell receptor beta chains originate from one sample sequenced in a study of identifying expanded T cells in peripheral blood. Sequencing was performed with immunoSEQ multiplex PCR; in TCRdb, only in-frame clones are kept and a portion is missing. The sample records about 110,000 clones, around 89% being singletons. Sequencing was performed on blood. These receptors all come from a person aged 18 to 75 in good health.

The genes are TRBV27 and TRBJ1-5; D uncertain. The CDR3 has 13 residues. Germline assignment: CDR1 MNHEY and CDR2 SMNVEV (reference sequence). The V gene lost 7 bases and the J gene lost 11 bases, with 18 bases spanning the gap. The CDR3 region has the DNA TGTGCCAGCACCCAGATCGCCGTCTTAGCCCAGCATTTT. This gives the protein CASTQIAVLAQHF.

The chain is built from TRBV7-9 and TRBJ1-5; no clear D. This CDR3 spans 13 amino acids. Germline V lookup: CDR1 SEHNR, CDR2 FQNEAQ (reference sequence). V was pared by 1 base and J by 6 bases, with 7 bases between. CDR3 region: CASSLGSTQPQHF. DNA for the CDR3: TGTGCCAGCAGCTTAGGGTCTACTCAGCCCCAGCATTTT.

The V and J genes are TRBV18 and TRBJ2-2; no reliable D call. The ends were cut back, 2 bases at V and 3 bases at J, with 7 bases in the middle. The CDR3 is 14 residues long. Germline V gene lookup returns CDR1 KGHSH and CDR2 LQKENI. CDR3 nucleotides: TGTGCCAGCTCACCATTAACGGACACCGGGGAGCTGTTTTTT. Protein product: CASSPLTDTGELFF.

The CDR3 DNA reads TGTGCCAGCAGCATTACGGGACGCGGGGATCAGCCCCAGCATTTT. Residues: CASSITGRGDQPQHF. The chain couples TRBV6-5 to TRBJ1-5; D may be TRBD1 (5 bases). Germline V gives CDR1 MNHEY, CDR2 SVGAGI. CDR3 length: 15 amino acids. V lost 6 bases to trimming and J lost 5 bases, with 17 bases between them.

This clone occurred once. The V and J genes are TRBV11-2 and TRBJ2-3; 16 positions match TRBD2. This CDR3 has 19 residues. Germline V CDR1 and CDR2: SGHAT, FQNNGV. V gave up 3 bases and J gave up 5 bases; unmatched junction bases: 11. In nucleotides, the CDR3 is TGTGCCAGCAGCTTTGGAGCCTGGGGACTAGCGGGGGGGCAAGATACGCAGTATTTT. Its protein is CASSFGAWGLAGGQDTQYF. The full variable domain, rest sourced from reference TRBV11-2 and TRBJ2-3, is EAGVAQSPRYKIIEKRQSVAFWCNPISGHATLYWYQQILGQGPKLLIQFQNNGVVDDSQLPKDRFSAERLKGVDSTLKIQPAKLEDSAVYLCASSFGAWGLAGGQDTQYFGPGTRLTVL.

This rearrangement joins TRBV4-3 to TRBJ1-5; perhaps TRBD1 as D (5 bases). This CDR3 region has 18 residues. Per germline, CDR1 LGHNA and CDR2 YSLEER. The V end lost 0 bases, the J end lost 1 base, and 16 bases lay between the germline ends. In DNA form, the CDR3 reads TGCGCCAGCAGCCAAGATTGGTCGGGGGGTATGAGCAATCAGCCCCAGCATTTT. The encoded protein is CASSQDWSGGMSNQPQHF.

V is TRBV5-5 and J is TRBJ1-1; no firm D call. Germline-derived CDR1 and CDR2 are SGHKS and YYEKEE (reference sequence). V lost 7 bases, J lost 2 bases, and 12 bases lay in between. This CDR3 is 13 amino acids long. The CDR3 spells CASAPGPNTEAFF. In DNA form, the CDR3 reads TGTGCCAGCGCCCCTGGGCCCAACACTGAAGCTTTCTTT.

The CDR3 nucleotides are TGTGCCAGCAGCCCTAGTTCCTACGAGCAGTACTTC. This sequence encodes CASSPSSYEQYF. The J gene is TRBJ2-7, the V gene TRBV27; D is unresolved. CDR3 size: 12 residues. CDR1 MNHEY and CDR2 SMNVEV come from the germline V gene (reference sequence). V lost 6 bases to trimming and J lost 1 base, with 7 bases between them.

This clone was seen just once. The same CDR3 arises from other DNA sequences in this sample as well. The CDR3 bases are TGTGCCAGCAGCTTGGCGGGCCAGGGATACGAGCAGTACTTC. Translated, it gives CASSLAGQGYEQYF. The chain is built from TRBV7-8 and TRBJ2-7, with D perhaps given as TRBD1 or TRBD2 (5 bases each). This CDR3 comprises 14 residues. V lost 3 bases to trimming and J lost 4 bases, with 13 bases between them. From germline, CDR1 is SGHVS and CDR2 FQNEAQ.

The CDR3 nucleotides are TGTGCCACCAGCAGCGAATTAGGACAGGGCTCTTATGAAGCTTTCTTT. This encodes CATSSELGQGSYEAFF. This chain connects TRBV15 to TRBJ1-1, with TRBD1 matching 8 bases. Looked up from germline, CDR1 is LNHNV and CDR2 is YYDKDF (reference sequence). CDR3 length: 16 residues. Trimming removed 3 bases from V and 7 bases from J; junction bases left unmatched: 13.

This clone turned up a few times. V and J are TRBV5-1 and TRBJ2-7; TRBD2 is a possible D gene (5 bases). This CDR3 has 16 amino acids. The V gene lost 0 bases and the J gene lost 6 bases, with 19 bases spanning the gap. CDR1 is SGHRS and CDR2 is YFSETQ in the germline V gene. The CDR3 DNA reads TGCGCCAGCAGCTTGGGAACCACGGGGTGGTTCGGCGAGCAGTACTTC. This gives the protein CASSLGTTGWFGEQYF.

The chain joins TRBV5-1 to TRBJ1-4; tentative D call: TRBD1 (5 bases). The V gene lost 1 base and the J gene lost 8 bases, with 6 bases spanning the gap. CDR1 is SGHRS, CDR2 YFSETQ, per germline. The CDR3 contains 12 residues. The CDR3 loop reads CASSLWGEKLFF. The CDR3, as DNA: TGCGCCAGCAGCTTGTGGGGGGAAAAACTGTTTTTT.

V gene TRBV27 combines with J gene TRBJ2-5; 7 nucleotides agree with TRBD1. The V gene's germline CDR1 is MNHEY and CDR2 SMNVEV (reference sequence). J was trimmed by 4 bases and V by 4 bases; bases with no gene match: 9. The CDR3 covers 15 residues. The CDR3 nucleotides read TGTGCCAGCAGTTCCTTTCACAGGGGTCGAGAGACCCAGTACTTC. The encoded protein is CASSSFHRGRETQYF.

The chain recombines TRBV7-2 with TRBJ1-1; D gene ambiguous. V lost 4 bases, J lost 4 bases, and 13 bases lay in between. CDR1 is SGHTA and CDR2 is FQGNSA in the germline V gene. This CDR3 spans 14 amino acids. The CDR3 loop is CASSSDGWGTEAFF. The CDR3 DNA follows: TGTGCCAGCAGCTCTGATGGATGGGGCACTGAAGCTTTCTTT.

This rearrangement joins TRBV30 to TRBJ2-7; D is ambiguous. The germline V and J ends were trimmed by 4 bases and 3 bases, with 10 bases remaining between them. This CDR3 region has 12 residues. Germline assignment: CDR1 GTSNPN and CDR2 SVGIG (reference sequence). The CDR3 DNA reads TGTGCCTGGAAGGGTCCGGGCTACGAGCAGTACTTC. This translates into CAWKGPGYEQYF. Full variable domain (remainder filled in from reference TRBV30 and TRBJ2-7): SQTIHQWPATLVQPVGSPLSLECTVEGTSNPNLYWYRQAAGRGLQLLFYSVGIGQISSEVPQNLSASRPQDRQFILSSKKLLLSDSGFYLCAWKGPGYEQYFGPGTRLTVT.

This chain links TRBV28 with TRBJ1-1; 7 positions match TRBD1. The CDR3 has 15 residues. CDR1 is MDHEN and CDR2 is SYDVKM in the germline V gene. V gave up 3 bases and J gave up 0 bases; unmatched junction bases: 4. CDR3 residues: CASSFEGAVNTEAFF. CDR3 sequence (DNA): TGTGCCAGCAGTTTCGAGGGGGCCGTGAACACTGAAGCTTTCTTT.

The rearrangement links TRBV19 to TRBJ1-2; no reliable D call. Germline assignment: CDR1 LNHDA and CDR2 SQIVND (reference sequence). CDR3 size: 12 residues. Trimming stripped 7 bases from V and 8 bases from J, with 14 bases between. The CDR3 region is CASIDNFSGYTF. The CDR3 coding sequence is TGTGCCAGTATTGACAATTTCAGCGGCTACACCTTC.

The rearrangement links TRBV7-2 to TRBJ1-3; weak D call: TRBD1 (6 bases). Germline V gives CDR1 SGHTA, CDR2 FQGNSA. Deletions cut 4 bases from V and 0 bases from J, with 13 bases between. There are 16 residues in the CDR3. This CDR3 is CASSSRQAYSGNTIYF. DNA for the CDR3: TGTGCCAGCAGCTCCAGACAGGCGTACTCTGGAAACACCATATATTTT.

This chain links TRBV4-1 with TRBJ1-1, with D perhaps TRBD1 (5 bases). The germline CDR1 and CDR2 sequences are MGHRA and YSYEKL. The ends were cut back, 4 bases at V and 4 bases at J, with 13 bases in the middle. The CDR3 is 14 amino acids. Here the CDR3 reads CASSPHGAGTEAFF. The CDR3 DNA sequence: TGCGCCAGCAGCCCACATGGGGCCGGCACTGAAGCTTTCTTT.

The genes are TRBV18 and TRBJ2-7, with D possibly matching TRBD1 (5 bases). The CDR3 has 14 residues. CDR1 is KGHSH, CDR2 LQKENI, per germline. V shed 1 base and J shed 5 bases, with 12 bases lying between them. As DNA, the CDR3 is TGTGCCAGCTCACCACGGTCAGGGTCCCACGAGCAGTACTTC. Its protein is CASSPRSGSHEQYF.

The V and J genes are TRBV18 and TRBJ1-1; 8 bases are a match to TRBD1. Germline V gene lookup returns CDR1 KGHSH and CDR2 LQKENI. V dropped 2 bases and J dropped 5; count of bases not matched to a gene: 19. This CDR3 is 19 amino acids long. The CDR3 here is CASSPFSGPRQGLSTEAFF. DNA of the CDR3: TGTGCCAGCTCACCATTCAGTGGGCCCAGACAGGGGCTTTCGACTGAAGCTTTCTTT.

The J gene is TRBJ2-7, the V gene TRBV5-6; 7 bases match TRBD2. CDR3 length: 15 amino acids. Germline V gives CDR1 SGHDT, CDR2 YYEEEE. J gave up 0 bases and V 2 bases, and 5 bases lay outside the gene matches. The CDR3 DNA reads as TGTGCCAGCAGCTTCCTGGGGGGGAGCTCCTACGAGCAGTACTTC. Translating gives CASSFLGGSSYEQYF. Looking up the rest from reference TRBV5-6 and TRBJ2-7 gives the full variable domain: DAGVTQSPTHLIKTRGQQVTLRCSPKSGHDTVSWYQQALGQGPQFIFQYYEEEERQRGNFPDRFSGHQFPNYSSELNVNALLLGDSALYLCASSFLGGSSYEQYFGPGTRLTVT.